A single T cell receptor beta chain is shown here with its context. Measured with immunoSEQ multiplex PCR; TCRdb has only the in-frame clones, and not every one. The sample holds 150,000 to 170,000 clones, roughly 84% seen once. These data are taken from a study of blood T cell repertoires in COVID-19. The source material was peripheral blood. This clonotype originated in a woman aged 60-75 years with COVID-19, enrolled during active disease.

CDR3 nucleotide sequence: TGTGCCAGCAGCTCTAACAGGGGTTCAGATACGCAGTATTTT. Its protein is CASSSNRGSDTQYF. The rearrangement uses TRBV7-9 and TRBJ2-3; TRBD1 aligns across 7 bases. Losses at the gene ends were 4 bases for V and 4 bases for J; bases not matched to a gene: 5. The V gene's germline CDR1 is SEHNR and CDR2 FQNEAQ (reference sequence). This CDR3 spans 14 amino acids.